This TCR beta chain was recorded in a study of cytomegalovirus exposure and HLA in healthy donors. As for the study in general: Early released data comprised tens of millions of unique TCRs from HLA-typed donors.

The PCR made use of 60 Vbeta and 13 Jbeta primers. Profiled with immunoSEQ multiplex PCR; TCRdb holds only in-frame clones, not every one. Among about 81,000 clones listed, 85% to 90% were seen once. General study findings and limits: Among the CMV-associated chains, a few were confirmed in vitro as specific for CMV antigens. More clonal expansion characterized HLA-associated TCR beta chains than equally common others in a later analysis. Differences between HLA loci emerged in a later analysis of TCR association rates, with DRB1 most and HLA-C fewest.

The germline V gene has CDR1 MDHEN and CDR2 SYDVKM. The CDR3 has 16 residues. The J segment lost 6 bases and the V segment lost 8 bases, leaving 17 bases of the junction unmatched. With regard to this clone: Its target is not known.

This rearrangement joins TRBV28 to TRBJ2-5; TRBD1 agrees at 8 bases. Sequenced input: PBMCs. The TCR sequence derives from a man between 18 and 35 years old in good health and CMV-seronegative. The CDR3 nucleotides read TGTGCCAGCCATACCGAAAAGGACAGGGTGGGAAAGACCCAGTACTTC. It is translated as CASHTEKDRVGKTQYF.